The next 20 T cell receptor beta chains were all read from a single sample in a study of T cell responses to AZD1222 COVID-19 vaccine. The table came from immunoSEQ multiplex PCR; TCRdb's copy has only in-frame clones and leaves some out. The sample holds fewer than 250,000 clones, 85% to 95% seen once. Material: peripheral blood, obtained on day 0 of MenACWY control vaccination. The receptors were sampled from an adult in good health.

The CDR3 nucleotides are TGTGCCAGCAGCCTTTCGGCTCCCCCTAACTATGGCTACACCTTC. It is translated as CASSLSAPPNYGYTF. The gene calls are TRBV28 and TRBJ1-2; D uncertain. Germline-derived CDR1 and CDR2 are MDHEN and SYDVKM. The CDR3 runs to 15 residues. V was trimmed by 6 bases and J by 0 bases, leaving 14 bases between them.

The chain is built from TRBV6-1 and TRBJ2-7, with D uncertain. Germline CDR1 is MNHNS and CDR2 is SASEGT. This CDR3 is 13 amino acids long. V was pared by 2 bases and J by 2 bases, with 7 bases between. The CDR3 loop reads CASSELSAYEQYF. The CDR3 region has the DNA TGTGCCAGCAGTGAACTGTCTGCCTACGAGCAGTACTTC.

The chain is built from TRBV13 and TRBJ2-7, with 9 nucleotides matching TRBD2. The length of the CDR3 is 15 residues. The ends lost 5 bases at V and 1 base at J; junction bases unmatched: 6. Germline loops: CDR1 PRHDT, CDR2 FYEKMQ (reference sequence). CDR3 DNA sequence: TGTGCCAGCAGCCCGAGACTAGCGGCATCCTACGAGCAGTACTTC. It codes for CASSPRLAASYEQYF. The whole variable domain, remainder taken from reference TRBV13 and TRBJ2-7, is AAGVIQSPRHLIKEKRETATLKCYPIPRHDTVYWYQQGPGQDPQFLISFYEKMQSDKGSIPDRFSAQQFSDYHSELNMSSLELGDSALYFCASSPRLAASYEQYFGPGTRLTVT.

This clone showed up just once. The chain combines TRBV5-1 with TRBJ2-2; D is tentatively TRBD1 or TRBD2 (7 bases each). CDR3 length: 17 residues. V gave up 2 bases and J gave up 5 bases, with 19 bases separating them. Germline CDR1 is SGHRS and CDR2 is YFSETQ. Here the CDR3 reads CASSFPSTGEGTGELFF. CDR3 DNA: TGCGCCAGCAGCTTTCCGAGCACAGGGGAGGGGACCGGGGAGCTGTTTTTT.

The chain couples TRBV30 to TRBJ1-2; no definite D call. V shed 2 bases and J shed 3 bases, with 16 bases lying between them. CDR3 size: 15 residues. Per germline, CDR1 GTSNPN and CDR2 SVGIG (reference sequence). The CDR3 region is CAWSLPKVRDYGYTF. As DNA, the CDR3 is TGTGCCTGGAGTCTACCGAAGGTGAGGGACTATGGCTACACCTTC.

The chain employs TRBV6-1 and TRBJ1-5; D not resolved. Germline CDR1 is MNHNS and CDR2 is SASEGT. Trimming left V 2 bases short and J 7 bases short, with 3 bases between. This CDR3 region has 11 residues. CDR3 sequence reads: CASSELQPQHF. DNA of the CDR3: TGTGCCAGCAGTGAACTCCAGCCCCAGCATTTT.

The chain has TRBV4-1 and TRBJ2-5, with D perhaps TRBD1 (6 bases). CDR1 MGHRA and CDR2 YSYEKL come from the germline V gene. The CDR3 sequence is 19 residues long. The V and J ends lost 1 base and 1 base respectively, with 22 bases between them. The CDR3, as DNA: TGCGCCAGCAGCCAAGGACCCCTACCAAAACAGGGAGCCCAAGAGACCCAGTACTTC. This encodes CASSQGPLPKQGAQETQYF.

This clone was detected once. Germline is not matched at one junction end, which may reflect a read error. The chain uses TRBV7-2 and TRBJ1-5; the match to TRBD1 covers 8 bases. Germline lookup yields CDR1 SGHTA and CDR2 FQGNSA. CDR3 length: 13 amino acids. Here the CDR3 reads CASSLGQGAVSDF. CDR3 in DNA: TGTGCCAGCAGCTTAGGGCAGGGGGCGGTTTCGGATTTT.

The rearrangement joins TRBV2 to TRBJ2-2; perhaps TRBD2 as D (5 bases). Trimming cost V 1 base and J 4 bases, with 16 bases left between them. The CDR3 is 17 residues long. Germline CDR1 and CDR2: SNHLY and FYNNEI. DNA for the CDR3: TGTGCCAGCAGTGAAGAGAGTGTAGCTAGCCCCACCGGGGAGCTGTTTTTT. Protein: CASSEESVASPTGELFF.

V gene TRBV5-1 combines with J gene TRBJ2-3; 10 positions agree with TRBD2. CDR1 is SGHRS and CDR2 is YFSETQ in the germline V gene. The CDR3 is made up of 15 amino acids. Unmatched junction bases numbered 4, after V lost 2 bases and J lost 4 bases. CDR3 in DNA: TGCGCCAGCAGCTTTGCAGCGGGGGGGCCAGATACGCAGTATTTT. It translates to CASSFAAGGPDTQYF.

The CDR3 loop reads CASSPRGPYEQYF. The CDR3 region has the DNA TGTGCCAGCAGCCCGCGGGGGCCCTACGAGCAGTACTTC. The rearrangement joins TRBV27 to TRBJ2-7; D possibly corresponds to TRBD2 (7 bases). Germline loops: CDR1 MNHEY, CDR2 SMNVEV (reference sequence). Trimming cost V 6 bases and J 2 bases, with 11 bases left between them. The CDR3 has 13 amino acids.

This chain uses TRBV3-1 (or the pseudogene TRBV3-2) with TRBJ1-2; maybe TRBD1 (6 bases). Germline lookup yields CDR1 LGHDT and CDR2 YNNKEL (reference sequence). This CDR3 is built from 14 residues. V lost 1 base to trimming and J lost 8 bases, with 14 bases between them. CDR3 region: CASSQGGGRFGYTF. CDR3 nucleotides: TGTGCCAGCAGCCAAGGGGGGGGGCGTTTCGGCTACACCTTC.

The chain carries TRBV19 and TRBJ1-6; 9 positions agree with TRBD1. This CDR3 has 14 amino acids. Germline V gene lookup returns CDR1 LNHDA and CDR2 SQIVND (reference sequence). The junction had 4 bases not matched to a gene; V was cut back by 5 bases and J by 8 bases. CDR3 loop: CASSDRDRDSPLHF. As DNA, the CDR3 is TGTGCCAGTAGTGACCGGGACAGGGATTCACCCCTCCACTTT.

Here the CDR3 DNA reads TGTGCCAGCAGCTCATATCAGGGGACATCCCGCTCCTACGAGCAGTACTTC. This gives the protein CASSSYQGTSRSYEQYF. The chain couples TRBV7-9 to TRBJ2-7; possibly TRBD1 for D (6 bases). Germline loops: CDR1 SEHNR, CDR2 FQNEAQ (reference sequence). The CDR3 loop spans 17 amino acids. Between the trimmed V and J ends, which lost 4 bases and 0 bases, there was a span of 19 bases.

This clone was seen just once. The rearrangement joins TRBV19 to TRBJ1-4; a possible D gene is TRBD1 (6 bases). In germline, CDR1 is LNHDA, CDR2 SQIVND (reference sequence). CDR3 length: 15 residues. Deletions cut 4 bases from V and 7 bases from J, with 16 bases between. Written as DNA, the CDR3 is TGTGCCAGTAGTAGAGGCCAGCAGGGGAGTGAAAAACTGTTTTTT. Translation gives CASSRGQQGSEKLFF.

This chain joins TRBV19 and TRBJ1-1; D is ambiguous. V was shortened by 2 bases and J by 3 bases, with 10 bases between the two germline ends. The CDR3 is 14 residues long. Per germline, CDR1 LNHDA and CDR2 SQIVND (reference sequence). In DNA form, the CDR3 reads TGTGCCAGTAGTATAACCGGTCTGTACACTGAAGCTTTCTTT. Amino acids: CASSITGLYTEAFF.

The genes are TRBV3-1 (or the pseudogene TRBV3-2) and TRBJ1-1, with D uncertain. This CDR3 contains 13 residues. Trimming cost V 3 bases and J 2 bases, with 7 bases left between them. Germline CDR1 is LGHDT and CDR2 is YNNKEL (reference sequence). CDR3 DNA: TGTGCCAGCAGCCAGACCTTAAACACTGAAGCTTTCTTT. Encoded protein: CASSQTLNTEAFF.

The gene calls are TRBV7-8 and TRBJ1-4; no reliable D call. The ends were cut back, 1 base at V and 0 bases at J, with 9 bases in the middle. CDR1 is SGHVS and CDR2 is FQNEAQ in the germline V gene. There are 16 residues in the CDR3. The CDR3 nucleotides read TGTGCCAGCAGCTTAGGGTATGGAGCAACTAATGAAAAACTGTTTTTT. Amino acids: CASSLGYGATNEKLFF.

This clone occurred a few times. The CDR3 DNA is TGTGCCAGCAGCCTCAGGGGGCGCGACTATGGCTACACCTTC. The encoded protein is CASSLRGRDYGYTF. The gene calls are TRBV6-5 and TRBJ1-2; 8 positions match TRBD1. The CDR3 has 14 residues. From germline, CDR1 is MNHEY and CDR2 SVGAGI. The junction had 6 bases not matched to a gene; V was cut back by 6 bases and J by 3 bases.

V usage is TRBV2 and J usage is TRBJ1-5; 7 nucleotides align to TRBD1. The CDR3 loop spans 15 amino acids. J was trimmed by 4 bases and V by 8 bases; bases with no gene match: 11. Germline assignment: CDR1 SNHLY and CDR2 FYNNEI. Here the CDR3 reads CASGETGLDNQPQHF. As DNA, the CDR3 is TGTGCCAGCGGGGAGACAGGGTTGGATAATCAGCCCCAGCATTTT.